Below are 4 T cell receptor beta chains sequenced from a single sample in a study of Tregs in tolerant kidney transplant recipients (dated by TCRdb to the late 2010s). The library was produced with the immunoSEQ multiplex PCR assay. The clones in this table, taken by TCRdb from immuneACCESS, are in-frame only. Not every clone is retained; where verified, under half of the shortfall comes from an unresolved V gene, and the cause of the rest is unknown. For this sample, the table gives 48,000 or so clones. Jointly, the top ten make up roughly 0.8% of the sample. The time point tag for this specimen amounts to: blood sample drawn before combined kidney and bone marrow transplant. Here the sequenced sample was CD4+ T cells from blood, taken before the transplant. These receptor sequences come from a human donor who received a combined kidney and bone marrow transplant.

On this clone itself: The missing CDR3 end, 3 residues past where the read stops, is filled in from the germline J gene. V is TRBV29-1 and J is TRBJ1-2, with 7 bases matching TRBD1. V was pared by 8 bases and J by 2 bases, with 8 bases of the junction left unmatched. Germline values: CDR1 SQVTM, CDR2 ANQGSEA. CDR3 length: 13 amino acids. CDR3 DNA, as far as it was read: TGCAGCTTCACCGGGACAGAGAACTATGGC. Its translation: CSFTGTENYG. The full CDR3 protein reads CSFTGTENYGYTF.

A word on this clone: The read ends 3 residues early relative to the CDR3; the germline J gene fills the gap. The rearrangement links TRBV19 to TRBJ2-3, with D maybe TRBD2 (6 bases). The CDR3 totals 15 residues. CDR1 is LNHDA, CDR2 SQIVND, per germline (reference sequence). V was pared by 8 bases and J by 1 base, with 16 bases between. CDR3 bases read: TGTGCCAGTCTCCGCGGGGCGGGACGCACAGATACG. Translating it yields CASLRGAGRTDT. The entire CDR3 protein is CASLRGAGRTDTQYF.

Notes on this clone: Coverage ceases 3 residues before the CDR3 finishes, and the germline J gene fills in the end. The chain is built from TRBV5-1 and TRBJ2-3; D gene ambiguous. This CDR3 is built from 13 residues. Between the trimmed V and J ends, which lost 4 bases and 5 bases, there was a span of 11 bases. The V gene's germline CDR1 is SGHRS and CDR2 YFSETQ. CDR3 sequence reads: CASSPFLEDTQYF. The covered CDR3 bases are TGCGCCAGCAGCCCGTTTCTAGAAGATACG. Variable domain in full (rest from reference TRBV5-1 and TRBJ2-3): KAGVTQTPRYLIKTRGQQVTLSCSPISGHRSVSWYQQTPGQGLQFLFEYFSETQRNKGNFPGRFSGRQFSNSRSEMNVSTLELGDSALYLCASSPFLEDTQYFGPGTRLTVL.

Concerning this clone itself: With the read ending 3 residues before the CDR3 end, the germline J gene is used to fill in that end. The chain uses TRBV30 and TRBJ2-6; 9 bases map to TRBD1. Trimming at V came to 5 bases and at J to 0 bases, leaving 8 bases not matched to a gene. The CDR3 runs 17 residues. Germline CDR1 GTSNPN, CDR2 SVGIG (reference sequence). The CDR3 loop is CAWARDRAFSGANVLTF. The part of the CDR3 DNA that was read is TGTGCCTGGGCCCGGGACAGGGCATTCTCTGGGGCCAACGTC.